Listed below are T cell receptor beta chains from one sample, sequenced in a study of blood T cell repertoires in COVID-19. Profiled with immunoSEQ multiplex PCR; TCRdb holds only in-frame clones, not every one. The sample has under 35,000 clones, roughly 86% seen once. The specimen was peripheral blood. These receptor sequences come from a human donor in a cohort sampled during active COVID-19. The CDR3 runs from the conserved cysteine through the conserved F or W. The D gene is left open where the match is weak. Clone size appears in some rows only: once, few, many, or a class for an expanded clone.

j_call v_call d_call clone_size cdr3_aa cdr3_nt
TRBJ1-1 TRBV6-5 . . CASRSGWANTEAFF TGTGCCAGCAGGTCAGGTTGGGCGAACACTGAAGCTTTCTTT
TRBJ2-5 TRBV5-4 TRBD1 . CASSLMQGVGETQYF TGTGCCAGCAGCTTGATGCAGGGGGTAGGAGAGACCCAGTACTTC
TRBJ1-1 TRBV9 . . CASSATQGGTEAFF TGTGCCAGCAGCGCCACTCAGGGAGGCACTGAAGCTTTCTTT
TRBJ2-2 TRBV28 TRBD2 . CASSLTSGTGELFF TGTGCCAGCAGTTTAACTAGCGGGACCGGGGAGCTGTTTTTT
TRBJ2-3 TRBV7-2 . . CASSTRTGSGRDTQYF TGTGCCAGCAGCACCCGGACGGGTTCGGGGAGAGATACGCAGTATTTT
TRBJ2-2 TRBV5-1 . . CASSLDGRGWELFF TGCGCCAGCAGCTTGGACGGCAGGGGATGGGAGCTGTTTTTT
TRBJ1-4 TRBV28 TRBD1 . CASSLTGQGLNEKLFF TGTGCCAGCAGTTTAACGGGACAGGGGTTAAATGAAAAACTGTTTTTT
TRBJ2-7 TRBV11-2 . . CASKNQGGEQYF TGTGCCAGCAAAAATCAGGGTGGCGAGCAGTACTTC
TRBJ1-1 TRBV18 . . CASSPPTQNTEAFF TGTGCCAGCTCACCACCGACACAGAACACTGAAGCTTTCTTT
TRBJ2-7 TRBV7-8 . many CASSLKSEQMTMEQYF TGTGCCAGCAGCTTGAAATCCGAACAGATGACTATGGAGCAGTACTTC